Each of the 17 T cell receptor beta chains below was sequenced from the same sample in a study of shared clonotypes between healthy human individuals. Method: immunoSEQ multiplex PCR; TCRdb's copy keeps in-frame clones and lacks some. The sample consists of millions of clones, 85% to 95% of them appearing once. Sequenced input: naive CD4+ T cells sorted from blood. Subset here: CD45RA+ positively selected. These receptors originate from a man younger than 35 in good health.

This clone was detected once. The chain has TRBV5-1 and TRBJ2-5; 10 bases agree with TRBD2. V lost 2 bases to trimming and J lost 4 bases; unmatched junction nucleotides: 2. CDR1 and CDR2 (germline): SGHRS, YFSETQ. CDR3 size: 14 residues. CDR3 protein: CASSFASGRETQYF. As DNA, the CDR3 is TGCGCCAGCAGCTTTGCTAGCGGGAGAGAGACCCAGTACTTC.

This clone has a handful of counts. This sample includes further DNA sequences coding for the same CDR3. This chain uses TRBV28 with TRBJ2-7; 10 nucleotides line up with TRBD1. CDR1 MDHEN and CDR2 SYDVKM come from the germline V gene. CDR3 length: 14 residues. The V and J ends lost 6 bases and 4 bases, in that order; junction bases with no gene match: 6. CDR3 DNA sequence: TGTGCCAGCAGCCTGACAGGGGGCACGTACGAGCAGTACTTC. This sequence encodes CASSLTGGTYEQYF.

The gene calls are TRBV28 and TRBJ1-6; 7 positions match TRBD1. Germline V gene lookup returns CDR1 MDHEN and CDR2 SYDVKM. V was pared by 5 bases and J by 14 bases, with 6 bases of the junction left unmatched. The CDR3 is 12 residues long. This chain's CDR3 is CASSRQGPALHF. The CDR3 bases are TGTGCCAGCAGTCGACAGGGACCGGCCCTCCACTTT.

In regard to this clone: The same CDR3 can be traced to other DNA sequences in this sample. The chain joins TRBV28 to TRBJ2-1, with TRBD1 identical over 12 bases. CDR3 length: 15 residues. V was clipped by 6 bases and J by 8 bases; unmatched bases: 8. Germline CDR1 is MDHEN and CDR2 is SYDVKM. The CDR3 DNA reads as TGTGCCAGCAGCGTCCCGGGACAGGGGGCCGATGAGCAGTTCTTC. Encoded protein: CASSVPGQGADEQFF.

This chain's CDR3 is CASQAGYEQYF. For the CDR3, the DNA is TGTGCCAGCCAGGCCGGGTACGAGCAGTACTTC. The J gene is TRBJ2-7, the V gene TRBV28; D is undetermined. Germline values: CDR1 MDHEN, CDR2 SYDVKM. This CDR3 has 11 amino acids. Trimming took off 8 bases at V and 4 bases at J, with 9 bases between the two ends.

The rearrangement uses TRBV11-3 and TRBJ2-7; possible D gene TRBD1, 6 bases. The CDR3 covers 14 residues. Trimming removed 4 bases at V and 0 bases at J, with 10 bases between. Germline-derived CDR1 and CDR2 are SGHNT and YENEEA. CDR3 loop: CASSSQGNSYEQYF. The CDR3 nucleotides read TGTGCCAGCAGCTCCCAGGGGAACTCCTACGAGCAGTACTTC.

The CDR3: CASSGLAGGLGANVLTF. The CDR3 nucleotides are TGTGCCAGCAGTGGACTAGCGGGAGGACTTGGGGCCAACGTCCTGACTTTC. V is TRBV2 and J is TRBJ2-6; 13 bases map to TRBD2. This CDR3 region has 17 residues. The V and J ends lost 4 bases and 3 bases, in that order; junction bases with no gene match: 3. CDR1 and CDR2 (germline): SNHLY, FYNNEI.

This clone came up once. The chain uses TRBV4-1 and TRBJ2-5, with a tentative D call TRBD2 (6 bases). Germline CDR1 and CDR2: MGHRA and YSYEKL. Trimming pared 0 bases from V and 5 bases from J, leaving 13 bases between. This CDR3 is 15 amino acids long. The CDR3 coding sequence is TGCGCCAGCAGCCAAGAAAACAGCCGGGGGGAGACCCAGTACTTC. Amino acids: CASSQENSRGETQYF.

Comments on this clone: This sample includes further DNA sequences coding for the same CDR3. CDR3 bases: TGTGCCATCAGGGACAGGGCAAGCTCCTACGAGCAGTACTTC. Protein product: CAIRDRASSYEQYF. The V and J genes are TRBV10-3 and TRBJ2-7; 8 bases agree with TRBD1. The CDR3 is 14 residues long. Trimming at V came to 6 bases and at J to 0 bases, leaving 4 bases not matched to a gene. Germline V gene data show CDR1 as ENHRY and CDR2 as SYGVKD.

The V gene is TRBV5-6, the J gene TRBJ1-2; D possibly corresponds to TRBD1 (6 bases). This CDR3 has 16 residues. Per the germline V gene, CDR1 is SGHDT and CDR2 is YYEEEE. V lost 0 bases and J lost 9, with 21 bases in between. The CDR3 here is CASSLGPGVEGRSYTF. The CDR3 DNA sequence: TGTGCCAGCAGCTTGGGCCCAGGGGTGGAGGGTAGGAGCTACACCTTC.

Comment on this clone: The same CDR3 is also encoded by other DNA sequences in this sample. The genes are TRBV2 and TRBJ2-1; no clear D. V lost 8 bases and J lost 6, with 8 bases in between. Germline CDR1 is SNHLY and CDR2 is FYNNEI. The CDR3 length is 11 residues. DNA for the CDR3: TGTGCCAGCTCCCAGTTCAATGAGCAGTTCTTC. This encodes CASSQFNEQFF.

The chain employs TRBV6-1 and TRBJ2-7, with a tentative D call TRBD2 (5 bases). The V end was cut by 6 bases, the J end by 4 bases, with 7 bases between. The CDR3 consists of 11 residues. Germline V gene sequence: CDR1 MNHNS, CDR2 SASEGT. The CDR3 loop is CASREEYEQYF. In DNA, the CDR3 is TGTGCCAGCAGGGAGGAGTACGAGCAGTACTTC.

The rearrangement links TRBV4-1 to TRBJ1-3; TRBD1 might be the D (6 bases). The CDR3 length is 15 residues. Per germline, CDR1 MGHRA and CDR2 YSYEKL. V lost 4 bases to trimming and J lost 0 bases, with 10 bases between them. CDR3 sequence (DNA): TGCGCCAGCAGCCCCAGGGGTTCCTCTGGAAACACCATATATTTT. This sequence encodes CASSPRGSSGNTIYF.

The chain combines TRBV19 with TRBJ1-6, with D possibly matching TRBD1 (5 bases). The CDR3 totals 15 residues. Germline V gene sequence: CDR1 LNHDA, CDR2 SQIVND (reference sequence). The V gene lost 6 bases and the J gene lost 7 bases, with 16 bases spanning the gap. The CDR3 nucleotides read TGTGCCAGTAGCCAAAGGAGACAGCAGAATTCACCCCTCCACTTT. Protein product: CASSQRRQQNSPLHF.

As to this clone: This specimen includes other DNA sequences encoding the same CDR3. The J gene is TRBJ2-7, the V gene TRBV6-5, with D possibly being TRBD1 (5 bases). From germline, CDR1 is MNHEY and CDR2 SVGAGI. V lost 6 bases, J lost 0 bases, and 12 bases lay in between. This CDR3 is built from 14 residues. CDR3 amino acids: CASSRGRGSYEQYF. CDR3 DNA sequence: TGTGCCAGCAGCCGTGGAAGGGGCTCCTACGAGCAGTACTTC.

The chain combines TRBV30 with TRBJ1-1, with a tentative D call TRBD1 (5 bases). Trimming took 3 bases from V and 5 from J, leaving 13 bases between them. CDR1 GTSNPN and CDR2 SVGIG come from the germline V gene (reference sequence). CDR3 length: 13 amino acids. CDR3 protein: CAWRLSGGTEAFF. CDR3 DNA sequence: TGTGCCTGGAGGCTGTCTGGGGGTACTGAAGCTTTCTTT.

The chain recombines TRBV19 with TRBJ1-2; D perhaps matches TRBD1 (6 bases). Germline loops: CDR1 LNHDA, CDR2 SQIVND (reference sequence). The CDR3 is made up of 14 amino acids. Deletions cut 5 bases from V and 2 bases from J, with 12 bases between. The CDR3, as DNA: TGTGCCAGTAGTTTCTTACAGGGAAACTATGGCTACACCTTC. Translating it yields CASSFLQGNYGYTF.